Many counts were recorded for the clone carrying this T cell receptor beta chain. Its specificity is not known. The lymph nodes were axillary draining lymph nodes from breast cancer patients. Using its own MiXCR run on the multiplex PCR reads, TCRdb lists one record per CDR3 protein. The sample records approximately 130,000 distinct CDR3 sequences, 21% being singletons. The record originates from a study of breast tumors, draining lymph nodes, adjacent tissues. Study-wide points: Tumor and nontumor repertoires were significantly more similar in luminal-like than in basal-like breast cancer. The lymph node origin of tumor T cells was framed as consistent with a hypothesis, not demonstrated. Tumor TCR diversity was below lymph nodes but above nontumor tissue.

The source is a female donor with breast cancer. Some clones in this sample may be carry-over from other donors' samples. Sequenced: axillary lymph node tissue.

The CDR3 loop is CASSYRQGTEETQYF. The CDR3 DNA reads as TGTGCCAGCAGCTACCGACAGGGGACCGAAGAGACCCAGTACTTC. V is TRBV7-6 and J is TRBJ2-5, with TRBD1 matching 8 bases. The junction had 7 bases not matched to a gene; V was cut back by 4 bases and J by 3 bases. CDR1 is SGHVS and CDR2 is FNYEAQ in the germline V gene. The CDR3 contains 15 residues.